This T cell receptor (beta chain) derives from a study of PD-1 blockade in classical Hodgkin lymphoma. Data came from immunoSEQ multiplex PCR; TCRdb stores just in-frame clones and leaves some out. Found here are about 24,000 clones, roughly 80% of them singletons; the top ten hold more than 20%. Noted time point: cycle 4 day 1 (C4D1), after less than seven weeks of nivolumab. With no exception, relapse followed autologous stem cell transplantation in all patients, and brentuximab vedotin exposure varied. In the case of this clone: The target antigen is unknown.

The study, taken as a whole, reports: Some patients started nivolumab under 1 year after ASCT, and they were excluded. According to reports, newly diagnosed patients had lower baseline TCR diversity than healthy donors, and relapsed/refractory patients had lower baseline TCR diversity still. A significant rise in TCR diversity by C4D1 was seen for CD4+ but not CD8+ cells.

The CDR3 extends over 15 amino acids. V lost 2 bases and J lost 1, with 8 bases in between. Germline lookup yields CDR1 MNHEY and CDR2 SMNVEV (reference sequence). The chain employs TRBV27 and TRBJ2-2; D remains ambiguous. This sequence originates from a human donor with classical Hodgkin lymphoma. The specimen was peripheral blood mononuclear cells (PBMCs), collected before the fourth cycle of nivolumab. This chain's CDR3 is CASSLNWGNTGELFF. The CDR3 DNA sequence: TGTGCCAGCAGTTTAAACTGGGGGAACACCGGGGAGCTGTTTTTT.